The next 26 T cell receptor beta chains were all read from a single sample in a study of cytomegalovirus exposure and HLA in healthy donors. The PCR was carried out with 60 Vbeta primers and 13 Jbeta primers. Sequencing was performed with immunoSEQ multiplex PCR; in TCRdb, only in-frame clones are kept and a portion is missing. The table lists over 150,000 clones, 77% of them singletons, with 2.6% in the top ten. Input material: PBMCs. These receptors came from a middle-aged woman in good health and CMV-seropositive.

This chain joins TRBV28 and TRBJ2-7; D may be TRBD1 (6 bases). The CDR3 is made up of 14 amino acids. V lost 4 bases to trimming and J lost 0 bases, with 10 bases between them. Germline assignment: CDR1 MDHEN and CDR2 SYDVKM. Here the CDR3 reads CASSSEQGSYEQYF. The CDR3 nucleotides read TGTGCCAGCAGTTCTGAACAGGGCTCCTACGAGCAGTACTTC.

The chain links TRBV2 to TRBJ2-1; 7 bases fit TRBD1. This CDR3 region has 15 residues. The trim removed 3 bases at V and 7 bases at J, leaving 9 bases unmatched. Germline V gene lookup returns CDR1 SNHLY and CDR2 FYNNEI. The DNA for the CDR3 is TGTGCCAGCAGTGACAGGCGGGCAGGGGGAAATGAGCAGTTCTTC. The encoded protein is CASSDRRAGGNEQFF. The full variable domain, in which reference TRBV2 and TRBJ2-1 provide the parts outside the CDR3, is EPEVTQTPSHQVTQMGQEVILRCVPISNHLYFYWYRQILGQKVEFLVSFYNNEISEKSEIFDDQFSVERPDGSNFTLKIRSTKLEDSAMYFCASSDRRAGGNEQFFGPGTRLTVL.

This sequence joins TRBV7-9 and TRBJ2-7; 10 positions match TRBD2. Germline loops: CDR1 SEHNR, CDR2 FQNEAQ (reference sequence). This CDR3 has 19 amino acids. Losses at the gene ends were 5 bases for V and 0 bases for J; bases not matched to a gene: 16. CDR3 sequence reads: CASSPGASGRADHSYEQYF. In DNA, the CDR3 is TGTGCCAGCAGCCCAGGGGCCAGCGGGAGGGCCGACCACTCCTACGAGCAGTACTTC.

This chain joins TRBV7-2 and TRBJ2-1; possibly TRBD2 for D (6 bases). The V gene's germline CDR1 is SGHTA and CDR2 FQGNSA. The CDR3 length is 14 residues. V was pared by 3 bases and J by 8 bases, with 14 bases between. The CDR3 reads CASSFSSDTYEQFF. The CDR3, as DNA: TGTGCCAGCAGCTTCTCTAGCGATACATATGAGCAGTTCTTC.

The chain combines TRBV19 with TRBJ2-1; tentative D call: TRBD1 (5 bases). This CDR3 is built from 15 residues. The V gene's germline CDR1 is LNHDA and CDR2 SQIVND (reference sequence). The V end was cut by 3 bases, the J end by 1 base, with 10 bases between. CDR3 in DNA: TGTGCCAGTAGTATCGAAGCAGGGTCCTACAATGAGCAGTTCTTC. This codes for CASSIEAGSYNEQFF.

This clone was observed a few times. The chain combines TRBV4-3 with TRBJ2-3; 7 bases align to TRBD2. There are 15 residues in the CDR3. With 4 bases clipped from V and 4 bases from J, the junction kept 8 bases outside the gene matches. CDR1 and CDR2 from the germline V gene are LGHNA and YSLEER. The CDR3 sequence: CASSPGGSIPDTQYF. CDR3 DNA: TGCGCCAGCAGCCCGGGGGGTTCAATCCCAGATACGCAGTATTTT.

CDR3 in DNA: TGTGCCTGGCAGGGGTATAGCAATCAGCCCCAGCATTTT. This translates into CAWQGYSNQPQHF. The chain recombines TRBV30 with TRBJ1-5; weak D call: TRBD1 (6 bases). Germline CDR1 is GTSNPN and CDR2 is SVGIG (reference sequence). V lost 5 bases and J 0 bases, leaving 8 bases between the germline ends. The CDR3 consists of 13 residues. The full variable domain, with the rest looked up from reference TRBV30 and TRBJ1-5, is SQTIHQWPATLVQPVGSPLSLECTVEGTSNPNLYWYRQAAGRGLQLLFYSVGIGQISSEVPQNLSASRPQDRQFILSSKKLLLSDSGFYLCAWQGYSNQPQHFGDGTRLSIL.

The V and J genes are TRBV4-2 and TRBJ2-2; 10 positions match TRBD2. V lost 1 base to trimming and J lost 3 bases; unmatched junction nucleotides: 5. This CDR3 has 17 residues. Germline V CDR1 and CDR2: LGHNA, YNFKEQ. The CDR3 protein is CASSQALAGEDTGELFF. Here the CDR3 DNA reads TGTGCCAGCAGCCAAGCCCTAGCGGGAGAAGACACCGGGGAGCTGTTTTTT.

V is TRBV2 and J is TRBJ2-7; TRBD1 agrees at 8 bases. The CDR3 totals 14 residues. The germline gives CDR1 SNHLY, CDR2 FYNNEI. V shed 8 bases and J 3 bases; nucleotides not matched to a gene: 9. The CDR3 region is CASSRTGFFYEQYF. CDR3 sequence (DNA): TGTGCCAGCTCCAGGACAGGGTTTTTCTACGAGCAGTACTTC.

The rearrangement uses TRBV7-2 and TRBJ2-3, with 9 bases aligning to TRBD2. J lost 8 bases, V lost 2 bases, and 11 bases had no gene match. Germline V CDR1 and CDR2: SGHTA, FQGNSA. The CDR3 sequence is 16 residues long. CDR3 sequence reads: CASSLSGGLRIGTQYF. The CDR3 bases are TGTGCCAGCAGCTTAAGCGGGGGGCTTAGAATCGGTACGCAGTATTTT. Combining the CDR3 with reference TRBV7-2 and TRBJ2-3 gives the whole variable domain GAGVSQSPSNKVTEKGKDVELRCDPISGHTALYWYRQSLGQGLEFLIYFQGNSAPDKSGLPSDRFSAERTGGSVSTLTIQRTQQEDSAVYLCASSLSGGLRIGTQYFGPGTRLTVL.

The chain joins TRBV7-9 to TRBJ1-4; a possible D gene is TRBD1 (5 bases). The CDR3 extends over 14 amino acids. The V gene's germline CDR1 is SEHNR and CDR2 FQNEAQ (reference sequence). V lost 3 bases and J lost 0, with 5 bases in between. The CDR3 region has the DNA TGTGCCAGCAGCTTGACAGCAACTAATGAAAAACTGTTTTTT. Translating it yields CASSLTATNEKLFF.

This clone was recorded a few times. The rearrangement links TRBV7-2 to TRBJ2-3; 13 bases map to TRBD2. This CDR3 region has 17 residues. V was clipped by 4 bases and J by 5 bases; unmatched bases: 9. CDR1 and CDR2 (germline): SGHTA, FQGNSA. The CDR3 nucleotides are TGTGCCAGCAGCTGGGTACTAGCGGGGGGGCCGTTAGATACGCAGTATTTT. Its protein is CASSWVLAGGPLDTQYF.

The rearrangement joins TRBV30 to TRBJ2-2; D not resolved. From germline, CDR1 is GTSNPN and CDR2 SVGIG (reference sequence). This CDR3 has 14 amino acids. Trimming left V 0 bases short and J 1 base short, with 6 bases between. The CDR3 nucleotides are TGTGCCTGGAGTGTTGAGTTGAACACCGGGGAGCTGTTTTTT. Translating gives CAWSVELNTGELFF.

The V gene is TRBV19, the J gene TRBJ2-1; TRBD2 aligns across 9 bases. The CDR3 is 16 residues long. J lost 7 bases, V lost 2 bases, and 9 bases had no gene match. CDR1 is LNHDA, CDR2 SQIVND, per germline (reference sequence). The CDR3 is CASSIMGSGSVNEQFF. The CDR3 DNA reads as TGTGCCAGTAGTATAATGGGTAGCGGGAGTGTAAATGAGCAGTTCTTC.

The chain couples TRBV6-1 to TRBJ1-5; the match to TRBD1 covers 9 bases. The ends lost 4 bases at V and 5 bases at J; junction bases unmatched: 6. The CDR3 totals 15 residues. Germline CDR1 reads MNHNS; CDR2 reads SASEGT. This CDR3 is CASSVGTGSYQPQHF. As DNA, the CDR3 is TGTGCCAGCAGTGTTGGGACAGGGAGCTATCAGCCCCAGCATTTT.

This clone was found once. This rearrangement joins TRBV30 to TRBJ2-2; D may be TRBD2 (5 bases). This CDR3 has 13 residues. Germline values: CDR1 GTSNPN, CDR2 SVGIG (reference sequence). The V end lost 0 bases, the J end lost 7 bases, and 9 bases lay between the germline ends. CDR3 protein: CAWSVRSGGELFF. The CDR3 coding sequence is TGTGCCTGGAGTGTACGCAGCGGCGGGGAGCTGTTTTTT. The whole variable domain, filled in from reference TRBV30 and TRBJ2-2, reads SQTIHQWPATLVQPVGSPLSLECTVEGTSNPNLYWYRQAAGRGLQLLFYSVGIGQISSEVPQNLSASRPQDRQFILSSKKLLLSDSGFYLCAWSVRSGGELFFGEGSRLTVL.

V usage is TRBV19 and J usage is TRBJ1-1, with 7 bases fitting TRBD1. This CDR3 is built from 15 residues. V gave up 6 bases and J gave up 1 base; unmatched junction bases: 8. The V gene's germline CDR1 is LNHDA and CDR2 SQIVND (reference sequence). CDR3 in DNA: TGTGCCAGTAGAAGGACAGGTCTCCGGAACACTGAAGCTTTCTTT. Protein product: CASRRTGLRNTEAFF.

The chain employs TRBV10-3 and TRBJ1-2, with a possible D match to TRBD1 (5 bases). Trimming removed 2 bases at V and 5 bases at J, with 15 bases between. The CDR3 spans 15 residues. Germline V lookup: CDR1 ENHRY, CDR2 SYGVKD. CDR3 residues: CAISEGSRDFYGYTF. The DNA of the CDR3 is TGTGCCATCAGTGAGGGAAGCAGGGATTTTTATGGCTACACCTTC.

The rearrangement uses TRBV6-5 and TRBJ2-3, with 9 bases fitting TRBD2. The CDR3 is 15 amino acids. The germline CDR1 and CDR2 sequences are MNHEY and SVGAGI. V dropped 6 bases and J dropped 5; count of bases not matched to a gene: 9. The DNA for the CDR3 is TGTGCCAGCAGACCCTGGGCGGGAGGGCAAGATACGCAGTATTTT. Translation gives CASRPWAGGQDTQYF.

The chain has TRBV19 and TRBJ2-4, with a weak D call TRBD2 (6 bases). The CDR3 extends over 16 amino acids. V shed 6 bases and J shed 7 bases, with 22 bases lying between them. Per germline, CDR1 LNHDA and CDR2 SQIVND (reference sequence). The CDR3 region is CASRAAGSRSANIQYF. The CDR3 coding sequence is TGTGCCAGTAGAGCCGCGGGATCTCGGTCTGCGAACATTCAGTACTTC.

The CDR3 loop reads CASSLGSNGQGAYEQYF. The CDR3 bases are TGTGCCAGCAGCTTAGGATCGAACGGACAGGGGGCCTACGAGCAGTACTTC. V and J are TRBV7-6 and TRBJ2-7; TRBD1 matches 10 bases. The CDR3 totals 17 residues. With V trimmed by 1 base and J by 2 bases, 8 bases remained unmatched. CDR1 and CDR2 from the germline V gene are SGHVS and FNYEAQ.

The rearrangement uses TRBV2 and TRBJ2-5; D not resolved. The CDR3 is 11 residues long. The V gene lost 11 bases and the J gene lost 5 bases, with 12 bases spanning the gap. Germline V gene data show CDR1 as SNHLY and CDR2 as FYNNEI. Here the CDR3 reads CAGRLGETQYF. The CDR3 region has the DNA TGTGCCGGGCGCCTTGGTGAGACCCAGTACTTC.

This clone occurred a few times. The V call is TRBV4-2, the J call TRBJ2-1; TRBD1 agrees at 9 bases. Germline V gene data show CDR1 as LGHNA and CDR2 as YNFKEQ. This CDR3 has 15 amino acids. J was trimmed by 5 bases and V by 7 bases; bases with no gene match: 9. CDR3: CASNPNRQGDNEQFF. In DNA form, the CDR3 reads TGTGCCAGCAACCCTAACCGACAGGGGGACAATGAGCAGTTCTTC.

The V and J genes are TRBV10-3 and TRBJ1-2; 7 bases are a match to TRBD1. Trimming removed 6 bases from V and 1 base from J; junction bases left unmatched: 17. The CDR3 length is 18 residues. Per germline, CDR1 ENHRY and CDR2 SYGVKD. The CDR3, as DNA: TGTGCCATCAGCATACGTACCTCCGGGACAGCGTTTAACTATGGCTACACCTTC. Protein sequence: CAISIRTSGTAFNYGYTF.

This clone was counted once. The rearrangement links TRBV2 to TRBJ1-1, with TRBD1 matching 8 bases. The germline gives CDR1 SNHLY, CDR2 FYNNEI. Unmatched junction bases numbered 8, after V lost 7 bases and J lost 7 bases. The CDR3 runs 13 residues. The DNA of the CDR3 is TGTGCCAGCAATGCCAGGGGGCCTCTTGAAGCTTTCTTT. Encoded protein: CASNARGPLEAFF.

This rearrangement joins TRBV19 to TRBJ1-3, with 10 nucleotides matching TRBD1. CDR1 and CDR2 from the germline V gene are LNHDA and SQIVND (reference sequence). The junction had 4 bases not matched to a gene; V was cut back by 4 bases and J by 4 bases. The CDR3 is 15 amino acids. This chain's CDR3 is CASSSGTGVGNTIYF. CDR3 DNA sequence: TGTGCCAGTAGTAGCGGGACAGGGGTCGGAAACACCATATATTTT.